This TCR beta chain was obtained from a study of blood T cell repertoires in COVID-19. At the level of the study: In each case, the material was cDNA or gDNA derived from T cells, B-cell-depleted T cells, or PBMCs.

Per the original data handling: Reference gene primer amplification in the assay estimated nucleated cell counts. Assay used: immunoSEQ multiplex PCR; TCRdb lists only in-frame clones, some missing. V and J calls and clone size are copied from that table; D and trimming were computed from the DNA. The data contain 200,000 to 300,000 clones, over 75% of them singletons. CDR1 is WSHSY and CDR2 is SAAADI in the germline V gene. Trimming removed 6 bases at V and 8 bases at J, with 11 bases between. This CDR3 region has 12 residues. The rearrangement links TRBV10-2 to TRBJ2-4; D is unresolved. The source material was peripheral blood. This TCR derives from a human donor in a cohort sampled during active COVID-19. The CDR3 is CASSEYMDIQYF. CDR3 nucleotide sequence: TGCGCCAGCAGCGAATACATGGACATTCAGTACTTC.